A selection of T cell receptor beta chains follows, all from one sample in a study of blood T cell repertoires in COVID-19. Clones were read by immunoSEQ multiplex PCR, and TCRdb kept only the in-frame ones, dropping some. This table holds over 45,000 clones, 87% found once. The specimen sequenced was peripheral blood. These receptors all stem from a man in his forties with COVID-19, enrolled during active disease. The CDR3 runs from the conserved cysteine through the conserved F or W. D genes are given only for firm matches. Size is omitted from some rows. Given values are once, few, many or a class for expanded clones.

abundance,v_gene,d_gene,j_gene,CDR3aa,CDR3nt
-,TRBV11-3,-,TRBJ1-1,CASSLFRDGKPEAFF,TGTGCCAGCAGCTTATTCCGAGACGGGAAGCCTGAAGCTTTCTTT
-,TRBV5-4,TRBD1,TRBJ1-4,CASSLTGGNEKLFF,TGTGCCAGCAGCTTGACAGGGGGGAATGAAAAACTGTTTTTT
-,TRBV9,TRBD2,TRBJ2-3,CASSPTSGGPGDTQYF,TGTGCCAGCAGCCCGACTAGCGGGGGACCTGGAGATACGCAGTATTTT
-,TRBV29-1,-,TRBJ2-1,CSVRSGYNEQFF,TGCAGCGTCCGTAGCGGTTACAATGAGCAGTTCTTC
-,TRBV4-1,-,TRBJ2-4,CASSQEAGTLAKNIQYF,TGCGCCAGCAGCCAAGAGGCAGGAACCCTAGCCAAAAACATTCAGTACTTC
-,TRBV18,TRBD2,TRBJ2-1,CASSPPLAGGEGEQFF,TGTGCCAGCTCACCACCGCTAGCGGGAGGGGAGGGAGAGCAGTTCTTC
-,TRBV7-2,TRBD2,TRBJ2-1,CASSLVWGGNNEQFF,TGTGCCAGCAGCTTAGTGTGGGGGGGAAACAATGAGCAGTTCTTC
-,TRBV25-1,TRBD1,TRBJ1-1,CASSGQGGGTEAFF,TGTGCCAGCAGTGGACAGGGAGGAGGTACTGAAGCTTTCTTT
-,TRBV7-9,TRBD1,TRBJ1-1,CASSWPAQGGDTEAFF,TGTGCCAGCAGCTGGCCCGCACAGGGGGGGGACACTGAAGCTTTCTTT
-,TRBV21-1,-,TRBJ2-5,CASSKVKLETQYF,TGTGCCAGCAGCAAAGTGAAGCTTGAGACCCAGTACTTC
-,TRBV30,-,TRBJ2-3,CAWSPGGRTDTQYF,TGTGCCTGGAGTCCGGGGGGCCGAACAGATACGCAGTATTTT
-,TRBV29-1,TRBD1,TRBJ1-5,CSVADRGNQPQHF,TGCAGCGTAGCGGACAGGGGTAATCAGCCCCAGCATTTT
-,TRBV7-2,-,TRBJ2-7,CASSLGGDLSYEQYF,TGTGCCAGCAGCTTAGGGGGGGACCTTTCCTACGAGCAGTACTTC
once,TRBV6-5,-,TRBJ2-5,CASSWGLDLTTQYF,TGTGCCAGCAGTTGGGGACTGGATTTAACGACCCAGTACTTC
-,TRBV7-8,-,TRBJ1-5,CASSYRQELRPQHF,TGTGCCAGCAGCTACCGACAGGAGCTTCGGCCCCAGCATTTT
-,TRBV12-5,-,TRBJ1-2,CASGGIGGYTF,TGTGCTAGCGGAGGAATTGGGGGCTACACCTTC
-,TRBV30,-,TRBJ1-1,CAWSVAGSFTEAFF,TGTGCCTGGAGTGTAGCCGGGTCGTTCACTGAAGCTTTCTTT
few,TRBV4-1,TRBD1,TRBJ1-3,CASSQPDRDPTGNTIYF,TGCGCCAGCAGCCAACCTGACAGGGATCCCACTGGAAACACCATATATTTT
once,TRBV3-1/TRBV3-2,TRBD1,TRBJ1-2,CASSLGQAYGYTF,TGTGCCAGCAGCCTGGGACAGGCTTATGGCTACACCTTC
-,TRBV12-3/TRBV12-4,TRBD2,TRBJ2-1,CASTLAGDNEQFF,TGTGCCAGCACGCTAGCGGGAGACAATGAGCAGTTCTTC
-,TRBV3-1/TRBV3-2,TRBD2,TRBJ2-3,CASSHHSGGTDTQYF,TGTGCCAGCAGCCACCATTCCGGGGGGACAGATACGCAGTATTTT
-,TRBV30,-,TRBJ1-2,CASPGASNYGYTF,TGTGCCTCCCCAGGGGCCTCTAACTATGGCTACACCTTC
-,TRBV27,TRBD1,TRBJ1-6,CASSFQGGGSPLHF,TGTGCCAGCAGTTTTCAGGGGGGAGGTTCACCCCTCCACTTT
-,TRBV7-9,-,TRBJ2-3,CASSPTASTDTQYF,TGTGCCAGCAGCCCGACAGCTAGCACAGATACGCAGTATTTT
-,TRBV10-3,TRBD1,TRBJ2-3,CAISGSGGNTDTQYF,TGTGCCATCAGTGGTTCAGGGGGCAACACAGATACGCAGTATTTT
-,TRBV30,TRBD2,TRBJ2-1,CACRLAGGGPSYNEQFF,TGTGCCTGCCGACTAGCGGGAGGGGGACCCTCCTACAATGAGCAGTTCTTC
-,TRBV10-3,-,TRBJ1-2,CAISERGTNYGYTF,TGTGCCATCAGTGAGAGGGGGACCAACTATGGCTACACCTTC
few,TRBV30,-,TRBJ1-2,CAWSVQLSVYGYTF,TGTGCCTGGAGTGTACAATTGTCAGTCTATGGCTACACCTTC
-,TRBV7-8,-,TRBJ1-1,CASSLANRIEAFF,TGTGCCAGCAGCTTAGCCAACAGGATTGAAGCTTTCTTT
-,TRBV27,TRBD1,TRBJ2-5,CASSLWGQGFGETQYF,TGTGCCAGCAGTTTATGGGGACAGGGCTTTGGGGAGACCCAGTACTTC
-,TRBV5-3,-,TRBJ1-1,CARSTLQGGTEAFF,TGTGCCAGAAGCACCCTACAGGGCGGCACTGAAGCTTTCTTT
-,TRBV6-5,TRBD2,TRBJ2-3,CASQWTSGTDTQYF,TGTGCCAGCCAATGGACTAGCGGTACAGATACGCAGTATTTT
-,TRBV24-1,TRBD1,TRBJ2-2,CATSDAGTGGTGELFF,TGTGCCACCAGTGACGCCGGGACAGGGGGGACCGGGGAGCTGTTTTTT
many,TRBV3-1/TRBV3-2,-,TRBJ1-5,CASSQDGGGNQPQHF,TGTGCCAGCAGCCAAGACGGGGGGGGCAATCAGCCCCAGCATTTT
once,TRBV28,TRBD1,TRBJ2-2,CASSRGPGQGAVGELFF,TGTGCCAGCAGTCGCGGTCCGGGACAGGGGGCCGTCGGGGAGCTGTTTTTT
-,TRBV30,-,TRBJ1-3,CAWRETRVSGNTIYF,TGTGCCTGGAGGGAAACCAGGGTCTCTGGAAACACCATATATTTT
-,TRBV2,TRBD1,TRBJ1-5,CASRRTGAAESNQPQHF,TGTGCCAGCAGGAGGACAGGGGCAGCCGAAAGCAATCAGCCCCAGCATTTT
-,TRBV13,TRBD1,TRBJ2-2,CASSLEGAVGGELFF,TGTGCCAGCAGCTTAGAGGGGGCGGTCGGCGGGGAGCTGTTTTTT
once,TRBV5-6,-,TRBJ1-5,CASSFGAGDQPQHF,TGTGCCAGCAGCTTTGGGGCAGGGGATCAGCCCCAGCATTTT
-,TRBV11-2,-,TRBJ1-4,CASSLWENEKLFF,TGTGCCAGCAGCTTATGGGAGAATGAAAAACTGTTTTTT
-,TRBV7-6,-,TRBJ2-6,CASSPGLKASSGANVLTF,TGTGCCAGCAGCCCCGGACTGAAAGCCAGCTCTGGGGCCAACGTCCTGACTTTC